This T cell receptor beta chain was captured by sequencing in a study of Graves' ophthalmopathy and Graves' hyperthyroidism. Beta-chain TCR CDR3 regions were amplified from RNA transcripts. First-round RT-PCR employed HTBI primers, with a second-round multiplex PCR after it. Each CDR3 protein gets one entry after TCRdb re-called the multiplex PCR reads with MiXCR. The repertoire has about 220,000 distinct CDR3 sequences, 20% to 25% of them found once; the top ten carry about 46%. A note on this clonotype: Its antigen is unknown.

V was trimmed by 5 bases and J by 4 bases, leaving 15 bases between them. CDR1 and CDR2 (germline): SEHNR, FQNEAQ (reference sequence). The length of the CDR3 is 14 residues. Points from the study as a whole: Blood also carried most expanded thyroid clonotypes exceeding 0.001 frequency.

Sequenced material: peripheral blood. This receptor was obtained from a woman aged 45 to 65 with Graves' ophthalmopathy. The chain is built from TRBV7-9 and TRBJ2-7; D possibly corresponds to TRBD2 (6 bases). The CDR3 protein is CASSPRDLLYEQYF. CDR3 coding DNA: TGTGCCAGCAGCCCGCGGGACTTGCTATACGAGCAGTACTTC.